This T cell receptor (beta chain) was sequenced in a study of T cell responses to AZD1222 COVID-19 vaccine. Study details: Pooled in the analysis were second doses at about 4 or about 12 weeks. Study conclusions and caveats: Sampling captured repertoires only after the peak T cell response. The donor cohort was predominantly white British with a female majority, and clonal diversity may have been underestimated. Unmutated regions of variants are reportedly targeted by nearly half of spike-specific TCRs.

The method was immunoSEQ multiplex PCR; TCRdb's version includes in-frame clones alone and lacks a portion of them. The sample shows approximately 140,000 clones, 75% to 95% of them seen only once. In this sample, this clone turned up once. Its cognate antigen is unknown. Trimming took off 0 bases at V and 7 bases at J, with 18 bases between the two ends. Germline CDR1 is WNHNN and CDR2 is SYGVQD (reference sequence). This CDR3 is 17 amino acids long. The chain has TRBV10-1 and TRBJ2-2, with D perhaps matching TRBD1 (6 bases). The sample was peripheral blood, taken on day 0 of AZD1222 vaccination. The receptor was derived from an adult in good health. The CDR3 sequence is CASSESVGQGNHGELFF. CDR3 nucleotides: TGCGCCAGCAGTGAGTCTGTCGGGCAGGGGAACCACGGGGAGCTGTTTTTT.